The entry below gives a single TCR beta chain sequence along with its context. The CDR3 is 16 residues long. Per the germline V gene, CDR1 is MNHEY and CDR2 is SMNVEV (reference sequence). Trimming took off 6 bases at V and 5 bases at J, with 23 bases between the two ends. The sample originates from a study of blood T cell repertoires in COVID-19. Turning to the study itself: Samples representing acute and convalescent COVID-19 were sourced from the United States, Italy and Spain. Sample material is recorded as cDNA or gDNA derived from T cells, B-cell-depleted T cells, or PBMCs.

Under the authors' procedure: Researchers report that nucleated cell counts were estimated from reference gene primer amplification. Generated by immunoSEQ multiplex PCR, the TCRdb table keeps only in-frame clones and is missing some. V and J calls and clone size come straight from that table; D and trimming were deduced from the DNA. The sample includes some 190,000 clones, 82% of them seen just once. V is TRBV27 and J is TRBJ2-7; TRBD1 might be the D (6 bases). The source of this sequence is a woman at least 80 years old with active or convalescent COVID-19. Sequenced material: peripheral blood. CDR3 loop: CASSPSHWDMDHEQYF. In DNA, the CDR3 is TGTGCCAGCAGCCCCTCGCATTGGGACATGGACCACGAGCAGTACTTC.